Listed here are 27 T cell receptor beta chains from one sample, sequenced in a study of identical twins. MiXCR, applied by TCRdb to the 5' RACE reads, yields one record per CDR3 protein. The table lists hundreds of thousands of distinct CDR3 sequences, more than 6.5% of them singletons. Another study also made use of these data, one on yellow fever vaccine responses in identical twins.

Sequenced input: PBMCs. Source of these receptors: a woman aged 18-29 years in good health.

This clonotype was seen only a few times. The gene calls are TRBV4-2 and TRBJ2-7, with no clear D. The CDR3 runs 13 residues. Germline CDR1 and CDR2: LGHNA and YNFKEQ. V was cut by 1 base and J by 6 bases, with 10 bases left in between. Here the CDR3 DNA reads TGTGCCAGCAGCCAAGGGAGTATCCGCGAGCAGTACTTC. Encoded protein: CASSQGSIREQYF.

This clonotype was observed many times. DNA of the CDR3: TGTGCCAGCAGTTCCCGGGTCAACTCCTACAATGAGCAGTTCTTC. It encodes CASSSRVNSYNEQFF. The chain is built from TRBV28 and TRBJ2-1; the D is unclear. The CDR3 is 15 amino acids. Trimming left V 4 bases short and J 0 bases short, with 10 bases between. Germline-derived CDR1 and CDR2 are MDHEN and SYDVKM.

The table lists this clonotype with many counts. This rearrangement joins TRBV5-1 to TRBJ1-3, with 9 bases fitting TRBD1. V was pared by 2 bases and J by 7 bases, with 7 bases of the junction left unmatched. The germline V gene has CDR1 SGHRS and CDR2 YFSETQ. The CDR3 extends over 15 amino acids. CDR3: CASSFTGGAGNTIYF. The DNA of the CDR3 is TGCGCCAGCAGCTTTACAGGGGGCGCCGGGAACACCATATATTTT.

The gene calls are TRBV12-3 or TRBV12-4 and TRBJ2-2; D is undetermined. This CDR3 is built from 13 residues. Deletions cut 4 bases from V and 5 bases from J, with 8 bases between. The CDR3 nucleotides are TGTGCCAGCAGTTGGGATCTGACCGGGGAGCTGTTTTTT. Translating it yields CASSWDLTGELFF.

This clonotype was detected only a few times. This rearrangement joins TRBV15 to TRBJ2-2; TRBD1 matches 8 bases. Germline CDR1 LNHNV, CDR2 YYDKDF (reference sequence). The CDR3 length is 17 residues. The V segment lost 0 bases and the J segment 5 bases; nucleotides outside the gene matches: 8. The CDR3 region is CATSRDRAGGRTGELFF. CDR3 in DNA: TGTGCCACCAGCAGAGATAGGGCAGGGGGCAGGACCGGGGAGCTGTTTTTT. The variable domain in full, with the rest retrieved from reference TRBV15 and TRBJ2-2, is DAMVIQNPRYQVTQFGKPVTLSCSQTLNHNVMYWYQQKSSQAPKLLFHYYDKDFNNEADTPDNFQSRRPNTSFCFLDIRSPGLGDTAMYLCATSRDRAGGRTGELFFGEGSRLTVL.

This clonotype has just a few counts. The rearrangement links TRBV20-1 to TRBJ2-5, with D possibly being TRBD2 (6 bases). CDR1 and CDR2 (germline): DFQATT, SNEGSKA (reference sequence). Trimming took 6 bases from V and 6 from J, leaving 20 bases between them. CDR3 length equals 14 residues. In DNA form, the CDR3 reads TGCAGTGCCCCGCCCGGCGGGGTTGCGAAGACCCAGTACTTC. This translates into CSAPPGGVAKTQYF.

The chain combines TRBV12-3 or TRBV12-4 with TRBJ2-7; 9 bases fit TRBD1. The CDR3 consists of 16 residues. The V segment lost 3 bases and the J segment 6 bases; nucleotides outside the gene matches: 12. Here the CDR3 reads CASSFWDRVFRGEQYF. The CDR3 bases are TGTGCCAGCAGTTTCTGGGACAGGGTATTCCGGGGCGAGCAGTACTTC.

This clonotype has a handful of counts. V usage is TRBV30 and J usage is TRBJ2-1, with D unresolved. V lost 4 bases and J 0 bases, leaving 13 bases between the germline ends. Germline V gene sequence: CDR1 GTSNPN, CDR2 SVGIG (reference sequence). The CDR3 consists of 15 residues. The CDR3: CAWTGDPGSYNEQFF. The CDR3 coding sequence is TGTGCCTGGACGGGTGATCCAGGCTCCTACAATGAGCAGTTCTTC.

This clonotype was seen a few times. The V and J genes are TRBV14 and TRBJ2-7; D is possibly TRBD2 (7 bases). This CDR3 has 16 amino acids. Trimming took off 2 bases at V and 2 bases at J, with 16 bases between the two ends. CDR1 and CDR2 (germline): SGHDN, FVKESK. The CDR3 protein is CASSQTPGGPPYEQYF. As DNA, the CDR3 is TGTGCCAGCAGCCAAACCCCCGGGGGGCCCCCCTACGAGCAGTACTTC. The variable domain in full, with the rest retrieved from reference TRBV14 and TRBJ2-7, is EAGVTQFPSHSVIEKGQTVTLRCDPISGHDNLYWYRRVMGKEIKFLLHFVKESKQDESGMPNNRFLAERTGGTYSTLKVQPAELEDSGVYFCASSQTPGGPPYEQYFGPGTRLTVT.

This clonotype appeared many times. The chain has TRBV5-1 and TRBJ2-7; D might be TRBD2 (6 bases). This CDR3 contains 17 residues. With 0 bases removed from V and 7 bases from J, the gap between germline ends came to 23 bases. Germline CDR1 SGHRS, CDR2 YFSETQ. CDR3 amino acids: CASSLEGPSAYAWEQYF. The CDR3 nucleotides read TGCGCCAGCAGCTTGGAAGGGCCTAGCGCCTATGCCTGGGAGCAGTACTTC.

This chain connects TRBV9 to TRBJ2-1; the D gene is possibly TRBD1 (6 bases). The CDR3 sequence is 15 residues long. Deletions cut 0 bases from V and 0 bases from J, with 7 bases between. Germline lookup yields CDR1 SGDLS and CDR2 YYNGEE. The CDR3 is CASSVGQDSYNEQFF. The CDR3 coding sequence is TGTGCCAGCAGCGTAGGACAGGACTCCTACAATGAGCAGTTCTTC.

In its sample, this clonotype was seen many times. The rearrangement links TRBV20-1 to TRBJ2-3, with D perhaps matching TRBD1 (5 bases). The CDR3 has 15 amino acids. The germline gives CDR1 DFQATT, CDR2 SNEGSKA (reference sequence). V was pared by 2 bases and J by 1 base, with 13 bases between. CDR3 sequence reads: CSARIGVPRTDTQYF. DNA for the CDR3: TGCAGTGCTAGAATAGGGGTTCCACGCACAGATACGCAGTATTTT.

The chain links TRBV20-1 to TRBJ1-6, with 7 bases aligning to TRBD1. Germline CDR1 reads DFQATT; CDR2 reads SNEGSKA (reference sequence). Trimming cost V 5 bases and J 9 bases; bases outside gene matches: 7. This CDR3 has 13 residues. CDR3 region: CSAGQGGGSPLHF. In DNA form, the CDR3 reads TGCAGTGCTGGGCAGGGGGGTGGTTCACCCCTCCACTTT.

CDR3 sequence: CASSFLVGAGANVLTF. The DNA for the CDR3 is TGTGCCAGCAGTTTTCTCGTAGGGGCTGGGGCCAACGTCCTGACTTTC. The V call is TRBV12-3 or TRBV12-4, the J call TRBJ2-6, with D maybe TRBD1 (5 bases). The CDR3 length is 16 residues. Trimming removed 3 bases from V and 2 bases from J, with 11 bases in between.

This clonotype turned up a few times. As DNA, the CDR3 is TGCGCCAGCAGCTTGGGTTCGGCTATCTACGAGCAGTACTTC. Translating it yields CASSLGSAIYEQYF. V is TRBV5-1 and J is TRBJ2-7; D is undetermined. The CDR3 contains 14 residues. V dropped 0 bases and J dropped 3 bases, with 10 bases sitting between them. Germline CDR1 SGHRS, CDR2 YFSETQ.

The rearrangement uses TRBV3-1 and TRBJ1-1, with D hard to call. Deletions cut 9 bases from V and 1 base from J, with 6 bases between. CDR3 size: 11 residues. Germline V gene sequence: CDR1 LGHDT, CDR2 YNNKEL (reference sequence). The CDR3 coding sequence is TGTGCCAGTGGGAGGAACACTGAAGCTTTCTTT. It specifies CASGRNTEAFF. The full variable domain, its missing parts supplied by reference TRBV3-1 and TRBJ1-1, is DTAVSQTPKYLVTQMGNDKSIKCEQNLGHDTMYWYKQDSKKFLKIMFSYNNKELIINETVPNRFSPKSPDKAHLNLHINSLELGDSAVYFCASGRNTEAFFGQGTRLTVV.

This clonotype was counted many times. The chain links TRBV7-9 to TRBJ2-5; 9 bases match TRBD1. Germline V gene lookup returns CDR1 SEHNR and CDR2 FQNEAQ (reference sequence). Trimming at V came to 0 bases and at J to 4 bases, leaving 3 bases not matched to a gene. CDR3 length: 15 amino acids. CDR3 protein: CASSLATGGRETQYF. CDR3 sequence (DNA): TGTGCCAGCAGCTTAGCGACAGGGGGTCGAGAGACCCAGTACTTC.

This chain's CDR3 is CASSYGRGLAGPNTGELFF. Written as DNA, the CDR3 is TGTGCCAGCAGCTACGGACGGGGACTAGCGGGGCCGAACACCGGGGAGCTGTTTTTT. V and J are TRBV3-1 and TRBJ2-2, with 13 bases matching TRBD2. This CDR3 has 19 amino acids. CDR1 and CDR2 (germline): LGHDT, YNNKEL (reference sequence). V was clipped by 5 bases and J by 0 bases; unmatched bases: 9.

This chain connects TRBV10-3 to TRBJ2-1, with TRBD2 matching over 14 bases. V lost 6 bases, J lost 4 bases, and 5 bases stayed unmatched. Germline-derived CDR1 and CDR2 are ENHRY and SYGVKD. CDR3 length: 16 residues. The CDR3: CAISRTSGGRYNEQFF. The CDR3 DNA reads TGTGCCATCAGCCGGACTAGCGGGGGGCGATACAATGAGCAGTTCTTC.

This clonotype was recorded a few times. This sequence joins TRBV4-3 and TRBJ2-5; D ambiguous. Trimming cost V 4 bases and J 5 bases, with 11 bases left between them. CDR3 size: 13 residues. The germline gives CDR1 LGHNA, CDR2 YSLEER. The CDR3 is CASSPEQWETQYF. CDR3 in DNA: TGCGCCAGCAGCCCCGAGCAGTGGGAGACCCAGTACTTC.

This clonotype was observed a few times. The chain has TRBV6-5 and TRBJ1-6; 8 bases align to TRBD1. The germline V gene encodes CDR1 MNHEY and CDR2 SVGAGI. V lost 1 base, J lost 7 bases, and 6 bases stayed unmatched. This CDR3 spans 16 amino acids. Here the CDR3 DNA reads TGTGCCAGCAGTTACTTCCAGGGGGCGAGGAATTCACCCCTCCACTTT. Residues: CASSYFQGARNSPLHF.

This clonotype has ten or more counts. The chain is built from TRBV25-1 and TRBJ2-6; D gene ambiguous. V was pared by 1 base and J by 0 bases, with 4 bases between. Germline CDR1 and CDR2: MGHDK and SYGVNS. CDR3 length: 15 amino acids. The CDR3 bases are TGTGCCAGCAGTGAATCAGTCTCTGGGGCCAACGTCCTGACTTTC. This codes for CASSESVSGANVLTF.

V gene TRBV28 combines with J gene TRBJ1-3; D unclear. The CDR3 loop spans 15 amino acids. Trimming left V 3 bases short and J 0 bases short, with 9 bases between. The V gene's germline CDR1 is MDHEN and CDR2 SYDVKM. The CDR3: CASSLIRGSGNTIYF. DNA for the CDR3: TGTGCCAGCAGTTTGATCCGCGGCTCTGGAAACACCATATATTTT.

This clonotype has only one observation. This may come from a read error, since a much larger clone is one base off. The V and J genes are TRBV9 and TRBJ1-1; tentative D call: TRBD1 (5 bases). The CDR3 has 14 residues. Germline V gene sequence: CDR1 SGDLS, CDR2 YYNGEE. The CDR3 coding sequence is TGTGCCAGCAGCCCGGGGAAGGGGAACACTGTAGCTTTCTTT. It codes for CASSPGKGNTVAFF.

This clonotype was seen a handful of times. The CDR3 nucleotides read TGTGCCAGCAGCCGGGAGGGGGCGAGCTCCTATAATTCACCCCTCCACTTT. Translated, it gives CASSREGASSYNSPLHF. J is TRBJ1-6 and V is TRBV3-1, with 7 nucleotides matching TRBD1. Losses at the gene ends were 4 bases for V and 0 bases for J; bases not matched to a gene: 6. Germline-derived CDR1 and CDR2 are LGHDT and YNNKEL (reference sequence). CDR3 length: 17 amino acids.

This clonotype was observed at least ten times. This chain connects TRBV9 to TRBJ2-1; D gene uncertain. Looked up from germline, CDR1 is SGDLS and CDR2 is YYNGEE. The CDR3 length is 14 residues. V gave up 0 bases and J gave up 3 bases, with 7 bases separating them. The CDR3 loop is CASSVATDYNEQFF. Written as DNA, the CDR3 is TGTGCCAGCAGCGTAGCTACAGACTACAATGAGCAGTTCTTC.

The chain is built from TRBV14 and TRBJ2-1, with D possibly matching TRBD2 (6 bases). Trimming shortened V by 2 bases and J by 7 bases, and 9 bases separated the two germline ends. Germline lookup yields CDR1 SGHDN and CDR2 FVKESK. The CDR3 is 13 amino acids. The CDR3: CASSQLAKNEQFF. For the CDR3, the DNA is TGTGCCAGCAGCCAACTAGCGAAGAATGAGCAGTTCTTC.